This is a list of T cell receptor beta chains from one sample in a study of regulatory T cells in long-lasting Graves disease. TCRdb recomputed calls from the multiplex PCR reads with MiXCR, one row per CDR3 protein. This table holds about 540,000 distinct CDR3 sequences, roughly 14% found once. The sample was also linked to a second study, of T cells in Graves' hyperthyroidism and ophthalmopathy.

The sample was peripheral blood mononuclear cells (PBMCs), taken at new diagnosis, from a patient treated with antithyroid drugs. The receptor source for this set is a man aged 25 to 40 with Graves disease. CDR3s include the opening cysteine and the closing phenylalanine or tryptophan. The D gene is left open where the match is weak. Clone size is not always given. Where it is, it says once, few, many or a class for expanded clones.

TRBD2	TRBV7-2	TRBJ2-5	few	CASSLGLAGVQYF	TGTGCCAGCAGCCTCGGACTAGCGGGAGTTCAGTACTTC
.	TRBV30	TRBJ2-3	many	CACESTDTQYF	TGTGCCTGTGAGAGCACAGATACGCAGTATTTT
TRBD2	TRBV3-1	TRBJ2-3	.	CASSLRTSGPDTQYF	TGTGCCAGCAGCTTAAGGACTAGCGGGCCAGATACGCAGTATTTT
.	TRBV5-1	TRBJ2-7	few	CASSLAGRIRVEQYF	TGCGCCAGCAGCTTGGCCGGTCGGATACGGGTCGAGCAGTACTTC
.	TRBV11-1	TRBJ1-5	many	CASSFRTGQPQHF	TGTGCCAGCAGCTTCAGGACGGGTCAGCCCCAGCATTTT
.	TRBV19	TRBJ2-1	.	CASSSAGNDYNEQFF	TGTGCCAGTAGTAGTGCAGGGAATGACTACAATGAGCAGTTCTTC
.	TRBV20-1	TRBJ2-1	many	CSARGTGRSYNEQFF	TGCAGTGCTAGGGGTACAGGGCGCTCCTACAATGAGCAGTTCTTC
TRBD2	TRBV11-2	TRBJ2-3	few	CASSLGTTGTSGRITDTQYF	TGTGCCAGCAGCTTAGGGACTACAGGGACTAGCGGGAGAATAACAGATACGCAGTATTTT
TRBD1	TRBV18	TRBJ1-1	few	CANSPRDRRSTEAFF	TGTGCCAACTCGCCCCGGGACAGGCGGTCCACTGAAGCTTTCTTT
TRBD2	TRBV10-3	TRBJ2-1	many	CAISEVWASGASSYNEQFF	TGTGCCATCAGTGAGGTGTGGGCTAGCGGGGCCAGCTCCTACAATGAGCAGTTCTTC